A single sample gave rise to the 7 T cell receptor beta chains below, sequenced in a study of CD8+ T cells in alopecia areata. As the sequencing template, cDNA was produced by extracting RNA and reverse transcribing it. Method: immunoSEQ multiplex PCR; TCRdb's copy keeps in-frame clones and lacks some. Of 60,000 to 90,000 clones in the sample, around two thirds are singletons; the top ten hold roughly a quarter. Treatment in this sample: oral pan-JAK inhibitor, 5-10 mg twice daily. The input for sequencing was CD8+ T cells sorted from blood, taken at week 24, from a patient treated with tofacitinib. These receptors came from a human donor with alopecia areata.

V is TRBV7-9 and J is TRBJ2-5; 7 bases agree with TRBD1. Germline lookup yields CDR1 SEHNR and CDR2 FQNEAQ (reference sequence). This CDR3 contains 14 residues. The junction had 5 bases not matched to a gene; V was cut back by 5 bases and J by 2 bases. The CDR3 sequence: CASSPPTGQETQYF. The CDR3 nucleotides are TGTGCCAGCAGCCCACCGACAGGGCAAGAGACCCAGTACTTC.

This chain connects TRBV4-1 to TRBJ2-7, with D perhaps TRBD1 or TRBD2 (5 bases each). Per the germline V gene, CDR1 is MGHRA and CDR2 is YSYEKL. The CDR3 is made up of 16 amino acids. Trimming shortened V by 4 bases and J by 6 bases, and 22 bases separated the two germline ends. The CDR3 DNA follows: TGCGCCAGCAGCCGAGGCTCCGATGCAGGGAGTCTCGAGCAGTACTTC. Its protein is CASSRGSDAGSLEQYF.

With regard to this clone: At one end the junction does not follow the germline gene, possibly because of a read error. The chain recombines TRBV4-1 with TRBJ2-1; 8 nucleotides match TRBD2. CDR3 length: 13 amino acids. The germline CDR1 and CDR2 sequences are MGHRA and YSYEKL. CDR3 sequence: CASSFAGGNEQFF. CDR3 nucleotide sequence: TGTGCCAGCAGCTTCGCGGGGGGCAATGAGCAGTTCTTC.

The chain recombines TRBV19 with TRBJ2-5; D call uncertain. CDR1 is LNHDA, CDR2 SQIVND, per germline (reference sequence). Between the trimmed V and J ends, which lost 11 bases and 5 bases, there was a span of 21 bases. The CDR3 contains 14 residues. The CDR3 spells CAAHGRLGWETQYF. The CDR3 DNA is TGTGCCGCACACGGGCGCCTCGGATGGGAGACCCAGTACTTC.

The gene calls are TRBV5-6 and TRBJ2-2; D gene unclear. This CDR3 region has 13 residues. The germline CDR1 and CDR2 sequences are SGHDT and YYEEEE. Trimming took 1 base from V and 2 from J, leaving 3 bases between them. As DNA, the CDR3 is TGTGCCAGCAGCTTGCCCAACACCGGGGAGCTGTTTTTT. The encoded protein is CASSLPNTGELFF. The variable domain in full, completed from reference TRBV5-6 and TRBJ2-2, reads DAGVTQSPTHLIKTRGQQVTLRCSPKSGHDTVSWYQQALGQGPQFIFQYYEEEERQRGNFPDRFSGHQFPNYSSELNVNALLLGDSALYLCASSLPNTGELFFGEGSRLTVL.

The rearrangement uses TRBV14 and TRBJ2-3, with D tentatively TRBD2 (5 bases). Germline V CDR1 and CDR2: SGHDN, FVKESK. V lost 3 bases to trimming and J lost 1 base, with 26 bases between them. The CDR3 totals 20 residues. The CDR3 DNA sequence: TGTGCCAGCAGCCAGTCATTTTCAAATCGGGCGGGCTGGGGCACAGATACGCAGTATTTT. Translating it yields CASSQSFSNRAGWGTDTQYF. Variable domain in full (rest from reference TRBV14 and TRBJ2-3): EAGVTQFPSHSVIEKGQTVTLRCDPISGHDNLYWYRRVMGKEIKFLLHFVKESKQDESGMPNNRFLAERTGGTYSTLKVQPAELEDSGVYFCASSQSFSNRAGWGTDTQYFGPGTRLTVL.

This sequence joins TRBV5-1 and TRBJ2-1; TRBD2 is a possible D gene (5 bases). V shed 4 bases and J shed 6 bases, with 20 bases lying between them. CDR1 and CDR2 (germline): SGHRS, YFSETQ. The CDR3 spans 16 residues. The CDR3 loop reads CASSRYPPDGINEQFF. The CDR3 DNA is TGCGCCAGCAGCCGATACCCTCCGGACGGGATCAATGAGCAGTTCTTC.